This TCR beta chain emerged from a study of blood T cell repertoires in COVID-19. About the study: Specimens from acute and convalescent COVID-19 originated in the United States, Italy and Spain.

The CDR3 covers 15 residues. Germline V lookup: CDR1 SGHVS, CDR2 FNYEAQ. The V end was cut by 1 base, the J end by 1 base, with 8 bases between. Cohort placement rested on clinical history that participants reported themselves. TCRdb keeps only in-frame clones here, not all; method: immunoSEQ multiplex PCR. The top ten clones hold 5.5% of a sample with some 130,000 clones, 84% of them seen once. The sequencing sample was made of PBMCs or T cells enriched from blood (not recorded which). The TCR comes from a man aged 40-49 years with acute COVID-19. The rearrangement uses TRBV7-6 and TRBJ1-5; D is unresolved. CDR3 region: CASSLEAGSNQPQHF. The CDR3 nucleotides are TGTGCCAGCAGCTTAGAAGCGGGGAGCAATCAGCCCCAGCATTTT.